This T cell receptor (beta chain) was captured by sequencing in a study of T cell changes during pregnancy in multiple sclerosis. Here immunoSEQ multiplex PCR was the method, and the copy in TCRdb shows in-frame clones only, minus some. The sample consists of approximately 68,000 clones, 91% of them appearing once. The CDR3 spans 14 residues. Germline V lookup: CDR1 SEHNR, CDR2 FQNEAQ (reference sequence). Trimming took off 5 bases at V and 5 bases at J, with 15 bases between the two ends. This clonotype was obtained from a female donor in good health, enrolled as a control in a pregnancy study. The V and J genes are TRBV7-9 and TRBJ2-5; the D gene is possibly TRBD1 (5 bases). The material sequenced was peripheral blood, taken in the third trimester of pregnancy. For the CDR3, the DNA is TGTGCCAGCAGCCTCAGGGTGTCCGGGGAGACCCAGTACTTC. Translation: CASSLRVSGETQYF. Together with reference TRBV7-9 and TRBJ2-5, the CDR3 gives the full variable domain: DTGVSQNPRHKITKRGQNVTFRCDPISEHNRLYWYRQTLGQGPEFLTYFQNEAQLEKSRLLSDRFSAERPKGSFSTLEIQRTEQGDSAMYLCASSLRVSGETQYFGPGTRLLVL.